This is a list of T cell receptor beta chains from one sample in a study of control samples from healthy donors and cancer patients. Produced via immunoSEQ multiplex PCR; TCRdb's table is partial and in-frame only. The sample includes about 140,000 clones, 80% to 95% of them seen just once. Material for sequencing was blood. These receptors all come from a young man in good health. Each CDR3 is given with its conserved first and last residue. D genes are given only for firm matches. Only part of the rows carry a size: once, few, many, or a class if the clone is expanded.

>TRBV6-5|.|TRBJ1-1|once
TGTGCCAGCCTGATGCAGAGGGCTGAAGCTTTCTTT
CASLMQRAEAFF
>TRBV6-6|.|TRBJ1-1|many
TGTGCCAGCAGTTACTCGGAGAACACTGAAGCTTTCTTT
CASSYSENTEAFF
>TRBV9|.|TRBJ1-2|.
TGTGCCAGCAGCGTAGGAGTGAACTATGGCTACACCTTC
CASSVGVNYGYTF
>TRBV18|TRBD1|TRBJ1-1|.
TGTGCCAGCTCACCCCCGCAGGGGGCAATAGGCACTGAAGCTTTCTTT
CASSPPQGAIGTEAFF
>TRBV7-6|.|TRBJ2-7|.
TGTGCCAGCAGCGGACCCGGGCAGGGCAGCTCCTACGAGCAGTACTTC
CASSGPGQGSSYEQYF
>TRBV27|.|TRBJ1-2|.
TGTGCCAGCAGGGATAGGACCGGGCCAGAAGGCTACACCTTC
CASRDRTGPEGYTF
>TRBV29-1|.|TRBJ2-1|.
TGCAGCGTAGAGGGACTTGAATACAATGAGCAGTTCTTC
CSVEGLEYNEQFF
>TRBV7-2|.|TRBJ2-2|.
TGTGCCAGCAGCTTCGGGGGTCTATGGAACACCGGGGAGCTGTTTTTT
CASSFGGLWNTGELFF
>TRBV20-1|.|TRBJ2-5|.
TGCAGTGGATTGAGTGGGGAGACCCAGTACTTC
CSGLSGETQYF
>TRBV19|TRBD1|TRBJ2-2|once
TGTGCCAGTCGGACAGGGGGCATCGGGGAGCTGTTTTTT
CASRTGGIGELFF
>TRBV7-8|TRBD2|TRBJ2-3|.
TGTGCCAGCGTCGAGCTAGCGGGAGGATTGATTATCACAGATACGCAGTATTTT
CASVELAGGLIITDTQYF
>TRBV30|.|TRBJ2-3|.
TGTGTAGTGTGGACGGGGCCCACAGATACGCAGTATTTT
CVVWTGPTDTQYF
>TRBV3-1/TRBV3-2|.|TRBJ1-6|.
TGTGCCAGCAGCCAAGACAGGGCCTCGAATTCACCCCTCCACTTT
CASSQDRASNSPLHF
>TRBV5-4|TRBD2|TRBJ2-1|.
TGTGCCAGCAGCCCGGGACTAGCGGGATTCCAGCAGTTCTTC
CASSPGLAGFQQFF
>TRBV6-5|.|TRBJ2-2|once
TGTGCCACCGGACAGAACACCGGGGAGCTGTTTTTT
CATGQNTGELFF
>TRBV5-1|.|TRBJ2-2|.
TGCGCCAGCAGCTTGGAAGGCTACGCGAACACCGGGGAGCTGTTTTTT
CASSLEGYANTGELFF
>TRBV9|.|TRBJ2-1|.
TGTGCCAGCAGTACAGAGGCAGGGCGAGATGAGCAGTTCTTC
CASSTEAGRDEQFF
>TRBV27|.|TRBJ1-1|.
TGTGCCAGCAGTCCTCAGGGGTGGGAGAACACTGAAGCTTTCTTT
CASSPQGWENTEAFF
>TRBV28|.|TRBJ2-4|.
TGTGCCAGCAGTTTAGGAAGCAACATTCAGTACTTC
CASSLGSNIQYF
>TRBV11-1|TRBD2|TRBJ2-1|.
TGTGCCAGCAGCTTAGGGCTAGCGGGAGTTAATGAGCAGTTCTTC
CASSLGLAGVNEQFF
>TRBV24-1|TRBD1|TRBJ1-5|.
TGTGCCACCAGTGATGGACAGGGGAGAGGCCAGCCCCAGCATTTT
CATSDGQGRGQPQHF
>TRBV28|.|TRBJ1-1|few
TGTGCCAGCAGTTTTCCGCAAGTCACTGAAGCTTTCTTT
CASSFPQVTEAFF
>TRBV30|TRBD1|TRBJ2-7|.
TGTGCCTGGATGTTCCGGGACAGGGGGCATTACGAGCAGTACTTC
CAWMFRDRGHYEQYF
>TRBV7-2|TRBD1|TRBJ1-2|.
TGTGCCAGCAGCTTCCTCGGGACAGGGTCTGGCTACACCTTC
CASSFLGTGSGYTF
>TRBV28|.|TRBJ1-6|.
TGTGCCAGCAATATGGGGGTTTATAATTCACCCCTCCACTTT
CASNMGVYNSPLHF
>TRBV4-1|TRBD2|TRBJ2-7|once
TGCGCCAGCAGGCCGGGGGGACTAGCGGGTGGATTGTACGAGCAGTACTTC
CASRPGGLAGGLYEQYF
>TRBV28|TRBD1|TRBJ2-1|.
TGTGCCAGCAGTTTTCTCCGGGACAGGGGATTACTCTTC
CASSFLRDRGLLF
>TRBV6-1|.|TRBJ2-7|.
TGTGCCAGCAGTGAATCCAGCCACTACGAGCAGTACTTC
CASSESSHYEQYF
>TRBV6-5|.|TRBJ1-1|.
TGTGCCAGCAAACTAGAGATGAACACTGAAGCTTTCTTT
CASKLEMNTEAFF
>TRBV9|.|TRBJ2-1|.
TGTGCCAGCAGCGTAGGGGGGTCGAGGGAGCAGTTCTTC
CASSVGGSREQFF
>TRBV7-9|.|TRBJ1-1|.
TGTGCCAGCAGCGTCGGGAAGAACACTGAAGCTTTCTTT
CASSVGKNTEAFF
>TRBV4-2|.|TRBJ1-2|once
TGTGCCAGCAGCCAAGGACTCAACTATGGCTACACCTTC
CASSQGLNYGYTF
>TRBV19|TRBD1|TRBJ2-1|.
TGTGCCAGTAACAAGCGGGACAGGGGGAATGATGAGCAGTTCTTC
CASNKRDRGNDEQFF
>TRBV3-1/TRBV3-2|TRBD1|TRBJ2-3|.
TGTGCCAGCAGCCAAAACAGGGTGGGACAGCCAATTCCTAGCACAGATACGCAGTATTTT
CASSQNRVGQPIPSTDTQYF
>TRBV7-9|.|TRBJ2-7|.
TGTGCCAGCAGCTTCTCCGGAGGGGGCGACGAGCAGTACTTC
CASSFSGGGDEQYF
>TRBV15|.|TRBJ2-7|.
TGTGCCACCAGCAGAGATATGCGGGCAGGGTGGTCCTACGAGCAGTACTTC
CATSRDMRAGWSYEQYF
>TRBV5-6|TRBD2|TRBJ2-7|.
TGTGCCAGCAGCACAACTCAAGCGGGATCCTACGAGCAGTACTTC
CASSTTQAGSYEQYF
>TRBV11-2|.|TRBJ1-3|.
TGTGCCAGCAGCTTAGCGACCTCTGGAAACACCATATATTTT
CASSLATSGNTIYF
>TRBV6-5|TRBD1|TRBJ1-6|.
TGTGCCAGCAGCCTTACAGGGGGGAAAAATTCACCCCTCCACTTT
CASSLTGGKNSPLHF
>TRBV6-1|.|TRBJ2-7|.
TGTGCCAGCAGTGAGGAGAGGGCCAGGGAGCAGTACTTC
CASSEERAREQYF
>TRBV19|TRBD2|TRBJ2-1|.
TGTGCCAGTAGTATAAGGGGACTAGCGGACTACAATGAGCAGTTCTTC
CASSIRGLADYNEQFF
>TRBV6-5|.|TRBJ1-2|.
TGTGCCAGCTGGGGAGGGGAGGGATATGGCTACACCTTC
CASWGGEGYGYTF
>TRBV28|.|TRBJ1-4|.
TGTGCCAGCAGCGGACGCGTGGGAGAAAAACTGTTTTTT
CASSGRVGEKLFF
>TRBV30|.|TRBJ1-1|.
TGTGCCTGGAGGTCCCTGAGGTACACTGAAGCTTTCTTT
CAWRSLRYTEAFF
>TRBV7-3|TRBD1|TRBJ2-1|.
TGTGCCAGCAGCCTTACCGGGACAGGACTGCAAGAGCAGTTCTTC
CASSLTGTGLQEQFF
>TRBV27|.|TRBJ1-5|.
TGTGCCAGCAGTTTTGCAGGAGGACAGAACAATCAGCCCCAGCATTTT
CASSFAGGQNNQPQHF
>TRBV25-1|TRBD1|TRBJ1-4|.
TGTGCCAGCAGTGCCACGACAGGGATTGCTGAAAAACTGTTTTTT
CASSATTGIAEKLFF
>TRBV15|.|TRBJ2-7|once
TGTGCCACCAGCAGAGGGGGCGCGGACGAGCAGTACTTC
CATSRGGADEQYF
>TRBV18|.|TRBJ2-7|.
TGTGCCAGCTCACGGGGTAGCTACGAGCAGTACTTC
CASSRGSYEQYF
>TRBV2|.|TRBJ1-2|.
TGTGCCAGCAGTCCGGACGGCACCTACACCTTC
CASSPDGTYTF
>TRBV28|TRBD2|TRBJ2-5|.
TGTGCCAGCAGTTCTCCTAGCGGGAATCAAGAGACCCAGTACTTC
CASSSPSGNQETQYF
>TRBV4-1|TRBD1|TRBJ1-5|.
TGCGCCAGCAGCCAAGGGTTTGGGACAGGGAACAATCAGCCCCAGCATTTT
CASSQGFGTGNNQPQHF
>TRBV5-5|.|TRBJ2-5|once
TGTGCCAGCAGTACGACTTACCAAGAGACCCAGTACTTC
CASSTTYQETQYF
>TRBV9|.|TRBJ1-5|.
TGTGCCAGCAGCCCCACCCCGTTCGGGGATCAGCCCCAGCATTTT
CASSPTPFGDQPQHF
>TRBV20-1|.|TRBJ1-2|.
TGCAGTGCTTGGGACCTTTGGGGCTACACCTTC
CSAWDLWGYTF
>TRBV4-3|.|TRBJ2-7|.
TGCGCCAGCAGCCCTGGAATAACTAGCTCCGAGCAGTACTTC
CASSPGITSSEQYF
>TRBV28|TRBD2|TRBJ2-7|.
TGTGCCAGCAGTACTCTTAGCGGGCCCTCCTACGAGCAGTACTTC
CASSTLSGPSYEQYF